This is a list of T cell receptor beta chains from one sample in a study of blood T cells in healthy people across ages. TCRdb itself ran the 5' RACE reads through MiXCR, one entry per CDR3 protein. The sample consists of about 830,000 distinct CDR3 sequences, under 80% of them appearing once. Source material: blood. Every receptor here comes from a man younger than 40 in good health. CDR3s include the opening cysteine and the closing phenylalanine or tryptophan. A D gene is named only where the DNA matches it firmly. Where a row states a size, it is once, few, many or the class of an expanded clone; other rows omit it.

TRBV12-3/TRBV12-4	NA	TRBD1	TRBJ1-2	CASRIETGGANGYTF	TGTGCCAGCAGGATAGAAACAGGGGGCGCGAACGGCTACACCTTC
TRBV7-2	NA	TRBD2	TRBJ2-4	CASSFRDWGGNIQYF	TGTGCCAGCAGCTTCCGGGACTGGGGGGGGAACATTCAGTACTTC
TRBV5-1	many	NA	TRBJ2-5	CASSLDNQETQYF	TGCGCCAGCAGCTTGGACAACCAAGAGACCCAGTACTTC
TRBV25-1	NA	TRBD2	TRBJ2-7	CASSAYSPGLGGLEQYF	TGTGCCAGCAGTGCCTACTCGCCGGGACTAGGGGGTCTTGAGCAGTACTTC
TRBV7-9	NA	TRBD1	TRBJ2-1	CASGEQGRSNEQFF	TGTGCCAGCGGCGAACAGGGGCGCAGCAATGAGCAGTTCTTC
TRBV5-6	NA	NA	TRBJ2-2	CASSPVAGHPGELFF	TGTGCCAGCAGCCCCGTGGCAGGGCATCCCGGGGAGCTGTTTTTT
TRBV9	NA	NA	TRBJ1-2	CASSVAGASGYTF	TGTGCCAGCAGCGTAGCTGGGGCCAGTGGCTACACCTTC
TRBV4-2	few	TRBD2	TRBJ2-7	CASSKESGGPEEQYF	TGTGCCAGCAGCAAAGAGAGCGGGGGGCCTGAGGAGCAGTACTTC
TRBV7-2	NA	NA	TRBJ2-7	CASNIHRTESEQYF	TGTGCCAGCAATATCCATCGGACAGAGAGCGAGCAGTACTTC
TRBV20-1	NA	NA	TRBJ2-5	CSPEEGETQYF	TGCAGCCCTGAGGAAGGGGAGACCCAGTACTTC
TRBV5-1	few	NA	TRBJ2-7	CASSLQGLEQYF	TGTGCCAGCAGTCTGCAGGGATTGGAGCAGTACTTC
TRBV12-3/TRBV12-4	many	TRBD1	TRBJ2-5	CASSVGTGGSETQYF	TGTGCCAGCAGTGTTGGGACAGGGGGAAGCGAGACCCAGTACTTC
TRBV15	few	TRBD1	TRBJ1-4	CATSSGTGVNEKLFF	TGTGCCACCAGCAGCGGGACAGGGGTTAATGAAAAACTGTTTTTT
TRBV29-1	few	NA	TRBJ2-7	CSVENGAYEQYF	TGCAGCGTTGAGAACGGAGCCTACGAGCAGTACTTC
TRBV5-1	NA	TRBD1	TRBJ2-7	CASSPRTGGYNEQYF	TGCGCCAGCAGCCCAAGGACAGGGGGCTACAACGAGCAGTACTTC
TRBV20-1	NA	NA	TRBJ2-1	CSARDLVGGQGFSYNEQFF	TGCAGTGCTAGAGATTTAGTGGGGGGCCAGGGATTCTCCTACAACGAGCAGTTCTTC
TRBV9	NA	NA	TRBJ2-3	CASSVVGMVTDTQYF	TGTGCCAGCAGCGTAGTTGGTATGGTAACAGATACGCAGTATTTT
TRBV4-1	few	TRBD1	TRBJ2-1	CASSQGTGGGYNEQFF	TGTGCCAGTAGTCAAGGGACAGGGGGCGGCTACAATGAGCAGTTCTTC
TRBV12-3/TRBV12-4	many	NA	TRBJ2-1	CASSFSDAGYNEQFF	TGTGCCAGCAGTTTTAGCGATGCGGGGTACAATGAGCAGTTCTTC
TRBV3-1	NA	NA	TRBJ2-3	CASSPTGAATDTQYF	TGTGCCAGCAGCCCCACCGGAGCGGCCACAGATACGCAGTATTTT
TRBV30	NA	NA	TRBJ1-1	CAWSVSETEAFF	TGTGCCTGGAGTGTTAGTGAGACTGAAGCTTTCTTT
TRBV28	few	NA	TRBJ2-5	CASSSARVSPASETQYF	TGTGCCAGCAGTTCCGCGAGGGTTAGCCCCGCATCAGAGACCCAGTACTTC
TRBV6-5	once	TRBD1	TRBJ2-7	CASSREPGQGPYEQYF	TGTGCCAGCAGTCGTGAACCGGGACAGGGTCCCTACGAGCAGTACTTC
TRBV20-1	NA	NA	TRBJ1-5	CSAVEEHSNQPQHF	TGCAGTGCGGTGGAAGAACATAGCAATCAGCCCCAGCATTTT
TRBV12-3/TRBV12-4	NA	TRBD1	TRBJ1-2	CASNPSGQGASAYGYTF	TGTGCCAGCAACCCCTCGGGACAGGGAGCGTCGGCCTATGGCTACACCTTC
TRBV7-2	NA	NA	TRBJ2-7	CASSLEGTATYEQYF	TGTGCCAGCAGCTTAGAGGGGACCGCCACCTACGAGCAGTACTTC
TRBV2	NA	NA	TRBJ2-2	CASSDTGTGELFF	TGTGCCAGCAGTGATACTGGAACCGGGGAGCTGTTTTTT
TRBV20-1	NA	NA	TRBJ2-1	CSARGGGVEDSYNEQFF	TGCAGTGCTAGAGGGGGAGGCGTAGAGGATTCTTACAATGAGCAGTTCTTC
TRBV29-1	once	TRBD1	TRBJ2-3	CSAADRSDTQYF	TGCAGCGCAGCGGACAGGTCCGATACGCAGTATTTT
TRBV12-3/TRBV12-4	NA	TRBD2	TRBJ2-5	CASSLALLAGAPEETQYF	TGTGCCAGCAGTTTAGCGCTTCTAGCGGGGGCGCCGGAGGAGACCCAGTACTTC
TRBV6-5	NA	NA	TRBJ2-5	CASSWHRAETQYF	TGTGCCAGCAGTTGGCACAGGGCAGAGACCCAGTACTTC
TRBV7-3	NA	TRBD1	TRBJ1-2	CASSNVSHWDSPFYGYTF	TGTGCCAGCAGCAACGTTTCCCATTGGGACAGTCCCTTCTATGGCTACACCTTC
TRBV25-1	NA	NA	TRBJ1-6	CASSDSQAYNSPLHF	TGTGCCAGCAGTGATTCCCAGGCTTATAATTCACCCCTCCACTTT
TRBV20-1	NA	NA	TRBJ1-2	CSAREVRRGDGYTF	TGCAGTGCTAGAGAAGTCCGGAGGGGCGATGGCTACACCTTC
TRBV27	NA	NA	TRBJ1-6	CASSYAAYNSPLHF	TGTGCCAGCAGTTATGCAGCGTATAATTCACCCCTCCACTTT
TRBV6-5	NA	NA	TRBJ2-1	CASSYSELASYNEQFF	TGTGCCAGCAGTTATAGTGAACTAGCTTCCTACAATGAGCAGTTCTTC
TRBV2	NA	TRBD1	TRBJ1-2	CASSYTGEGYTF	TGTGCCAGCAGTTACACAGGGGAGGGCTACACCTTC
TRBV12-3/TRBV12-4	NA	NA	TRBJ2-5	CASSLARSSELQETQYF	TGTGCCAGCAGTTTAGCGCGGTCTAGCGAGCTCCAAGAGACCCAGTACTTC
TRBV3-1	few	NA	TRBJ1-5	CASSQAGSNQPQHF	TGTGCCAGCAGCCAGGCCGGCAGCAATCAGCCCCAGCATTTT
TRBV7-9	NA	NA	TRBJ1-6	CASSLDVVRPNSPLHF	TGTGCCAGCAGCTTAGATGTAGTGCGCCCAAATTCACCCCTCCACTTT
TRBV10-3	NA	NA	TRBJ2-1	CAILDRATNNEQFF	TGTGCCATCCTGGACCGAGCTACGAACAATGAGCAGTTCTTC
TRBV15	NA	NA	TRBJ1-2	CATSRDVDHGYTF	TGTGCCACCAGCAGAGATGTGGACCATGGCTACACCTTC
TRBV4-3	NA	NA	TRBJ2-1	CASSQDWGLLGNEQFF	TGCGCCAGCAGCCAAGATTGGGGCCTACTAGGGAATGAGCAGTTCTTC
TRBV4-3	NA	NA	TRBJ2-7	CASSDGRGAYEQYF	TGCGCCAGCAGCGACGGACGGGGCGCCTACGAGCAGTACTTC
TRBV20-1	NA	TRBD1	TRBJ2-7	CSAGDRGLEQYF	TGCAGTGCAGGAGACAGGGGGCTCGAGCAGTACTTC
TRBV7-3	NA	NA	TRBJ2-1	CASSLRSPWGLGKNEQFF	TGTGCCAGCAGCTTAAGATCCCCGTGGGGGCTTGGGAAGAATGAGCAGTTCTTC